Included here is one T cell receptor (beta chain) sequence, with context. This entry is derived from a study of blood T cell repertoires in COVID-19. Across the whole study: Sites in the United States, Italy and Spain provided acute and convalescent COVID-19 samples. The analysed material was cDNA or gDNA that came from T cells, B-cell-depleted T cells, or PBMCs.

Original handling: Estimated nucleated cell counts came from reference gene primer amplification. Some clones are missing from TCRdb's copy, which holds only in-frame ones; the method was immunoSEQ multiplex PCR. That table is the source of V, J and clone size, and D and trimming were worked out from the DNA. The sample shows 250,000 or so clones, 89% of them seen only once. Germline CDR1 reads SGHKS; CDR2 reads YYEKEE (reference sequence). With 2 bases clipped from V and 0 bases from J, the junction kept 4 bases outside the gene matches. The CDR3 runs 16 residues. The sequenced sample was peripheral blood. The J gene is TRBJ2-2, the V gene TRBV5-5; 7 bases are a match to TRBD1. This clonotype originated in a woman aged 35 to 49 who had recovered from COVID-19. The CDR3 sequence is CASSLGQASNTGELFF. The CDR3 DNA is TGTGCCAGCAGCTTAGGACAGGCCTCGAACACCGGGGAGCTGTTTTTT. Full variable domain (rest looked up from reference TRBV5-5 and TRBJ2-2): DAGVTQSPTHLIKTRGQQVTLRCSPISGHKSVSWYQQVLGQGPQFIFQYYEKEERGRGNFPDRFSARQFPNYSSELNVNALLLGDSALYLCASSLGQASNTGELFFGEGSRLTVL.